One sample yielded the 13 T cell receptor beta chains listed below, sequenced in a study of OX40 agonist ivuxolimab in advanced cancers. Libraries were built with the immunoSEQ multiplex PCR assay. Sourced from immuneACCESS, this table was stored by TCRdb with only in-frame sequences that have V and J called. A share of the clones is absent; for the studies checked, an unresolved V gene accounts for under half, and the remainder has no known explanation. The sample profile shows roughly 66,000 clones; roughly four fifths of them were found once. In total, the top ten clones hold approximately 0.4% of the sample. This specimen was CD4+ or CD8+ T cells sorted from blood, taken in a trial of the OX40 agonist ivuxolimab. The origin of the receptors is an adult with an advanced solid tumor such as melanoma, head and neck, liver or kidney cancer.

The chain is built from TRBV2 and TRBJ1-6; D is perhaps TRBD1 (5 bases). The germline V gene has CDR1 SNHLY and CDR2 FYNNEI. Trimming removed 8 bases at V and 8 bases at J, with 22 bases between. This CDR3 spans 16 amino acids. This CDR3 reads CASSLIGRGADSPLHF. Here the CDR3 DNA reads TGTGCCAGCTCCCTGATAGGAAGGGGAGCTGATTCACCCCTCCACTTT.

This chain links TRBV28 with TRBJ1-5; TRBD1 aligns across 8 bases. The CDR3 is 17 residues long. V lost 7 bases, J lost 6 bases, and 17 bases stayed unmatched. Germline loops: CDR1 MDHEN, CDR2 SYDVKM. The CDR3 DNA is TGTGCCAGCACCTTTGGAGGTGGGACAGGATTCTCTCAGCCCCAGCATTTT. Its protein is CASTFGGGTGFSQPQHF.

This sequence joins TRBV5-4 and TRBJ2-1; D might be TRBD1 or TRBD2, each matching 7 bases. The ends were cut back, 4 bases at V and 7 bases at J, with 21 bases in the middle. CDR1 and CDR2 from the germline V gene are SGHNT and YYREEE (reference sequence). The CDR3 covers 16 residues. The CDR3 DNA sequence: TGTGCCAGCAGCCGGGGGGCGGAGGGGGCACGGAATGAGCAGTTCTTC. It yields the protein CASSRGAEGARNEQFF.

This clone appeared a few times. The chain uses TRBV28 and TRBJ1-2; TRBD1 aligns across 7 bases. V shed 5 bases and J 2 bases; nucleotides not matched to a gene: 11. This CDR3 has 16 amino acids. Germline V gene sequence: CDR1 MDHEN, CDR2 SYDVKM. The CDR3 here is CASSVLAGGKNYGYTF. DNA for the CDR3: TGTGCCAGCAGTGTCCTCGCAGGGGGTAAGAACTATGGCTACACCTTC.

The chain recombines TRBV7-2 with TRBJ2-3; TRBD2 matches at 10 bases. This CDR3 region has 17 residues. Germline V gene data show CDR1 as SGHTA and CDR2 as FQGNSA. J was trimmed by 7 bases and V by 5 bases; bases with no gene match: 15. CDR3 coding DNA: TGTGCCAGCAGCCCTAGCGGGAGAGGTGGAAAATCACATACGCAGTATTTT. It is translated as CASSPSGRGGKSHTQYF. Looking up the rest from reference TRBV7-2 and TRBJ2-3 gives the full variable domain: GAGVSQSPSNKVTEKGKDVELRCDPISGHTALYWYRQSLGQGLEFLIYFQGNSAPDKSGLPSDRFSAERTGGSVSTLTIQRTQQEDSAVYLCASSPSGRGGKSHTQYFGPGTRLTVL.

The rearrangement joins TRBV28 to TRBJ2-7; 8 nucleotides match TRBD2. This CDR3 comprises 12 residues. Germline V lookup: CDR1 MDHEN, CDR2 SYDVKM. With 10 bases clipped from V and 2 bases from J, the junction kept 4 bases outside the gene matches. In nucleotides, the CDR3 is TGTGCCACCCGGGGGGGACCCTACGAGCAGTACTTC. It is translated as CATRGGPYEQYF.

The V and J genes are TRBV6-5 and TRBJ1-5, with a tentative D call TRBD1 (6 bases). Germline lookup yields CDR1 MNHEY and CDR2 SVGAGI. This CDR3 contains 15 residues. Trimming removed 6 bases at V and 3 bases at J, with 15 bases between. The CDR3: CASRFRDTYNQPQHF. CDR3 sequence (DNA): TGTGCCAGCAGATTCCGGGACACATACAATCAGCCCCAGCATTTT.

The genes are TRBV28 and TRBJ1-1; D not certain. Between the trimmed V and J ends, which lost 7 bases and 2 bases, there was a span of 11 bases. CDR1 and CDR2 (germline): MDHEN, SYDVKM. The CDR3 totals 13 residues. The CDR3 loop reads CASTPSINTEAFF. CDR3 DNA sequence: TGTGCCAGCACCCCAAGCATTAACACTGAAGCTTTCTTT.

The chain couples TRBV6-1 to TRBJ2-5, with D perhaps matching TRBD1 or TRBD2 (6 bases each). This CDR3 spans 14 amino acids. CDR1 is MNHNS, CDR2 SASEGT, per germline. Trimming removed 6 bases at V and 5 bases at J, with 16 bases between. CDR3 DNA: TGTGCCAGCAGCCCTCTCGGGGGCGGGGAGACCCAGTACTTC. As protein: CASSPLGGGETQYF.

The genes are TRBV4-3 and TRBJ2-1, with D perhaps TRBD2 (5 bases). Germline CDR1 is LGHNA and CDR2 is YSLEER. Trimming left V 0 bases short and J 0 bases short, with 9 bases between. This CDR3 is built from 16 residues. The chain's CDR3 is CASSQELGRSYNEQFF. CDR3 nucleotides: TGCGCCAGCAGCCAAGAACTAGGCCGCTCCTACAATGAGCAGTTCTTC.

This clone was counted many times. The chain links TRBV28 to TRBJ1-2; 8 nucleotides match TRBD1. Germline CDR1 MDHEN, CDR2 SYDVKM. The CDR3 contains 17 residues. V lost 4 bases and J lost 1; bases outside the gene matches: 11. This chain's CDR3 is CASSSPSGGWSNYGYTF. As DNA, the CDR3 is TGTGCCAGCAGTTCCCCGTCAGGGGGCTGGAGTAACTATGGCTACACCTTC.

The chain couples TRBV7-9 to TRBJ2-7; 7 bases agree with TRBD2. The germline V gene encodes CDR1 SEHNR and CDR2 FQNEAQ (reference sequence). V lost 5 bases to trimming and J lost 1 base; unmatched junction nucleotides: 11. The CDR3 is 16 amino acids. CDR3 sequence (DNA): TGTGCCAGCAGCCTAGGGGCGACCGGGAGGTCCTACGAGCAGTACTTC. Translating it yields CASSLGATGRSYEQYF.

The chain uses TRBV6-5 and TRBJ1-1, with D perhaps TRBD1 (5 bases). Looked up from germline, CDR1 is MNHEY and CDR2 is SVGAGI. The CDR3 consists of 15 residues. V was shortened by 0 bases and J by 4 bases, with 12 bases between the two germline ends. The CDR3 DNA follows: TGTGCCAGCAGTTACTCGCAGGGTTCCATCACTGAAGCTTTCTTT. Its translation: CASSYSQGSITEAFF.